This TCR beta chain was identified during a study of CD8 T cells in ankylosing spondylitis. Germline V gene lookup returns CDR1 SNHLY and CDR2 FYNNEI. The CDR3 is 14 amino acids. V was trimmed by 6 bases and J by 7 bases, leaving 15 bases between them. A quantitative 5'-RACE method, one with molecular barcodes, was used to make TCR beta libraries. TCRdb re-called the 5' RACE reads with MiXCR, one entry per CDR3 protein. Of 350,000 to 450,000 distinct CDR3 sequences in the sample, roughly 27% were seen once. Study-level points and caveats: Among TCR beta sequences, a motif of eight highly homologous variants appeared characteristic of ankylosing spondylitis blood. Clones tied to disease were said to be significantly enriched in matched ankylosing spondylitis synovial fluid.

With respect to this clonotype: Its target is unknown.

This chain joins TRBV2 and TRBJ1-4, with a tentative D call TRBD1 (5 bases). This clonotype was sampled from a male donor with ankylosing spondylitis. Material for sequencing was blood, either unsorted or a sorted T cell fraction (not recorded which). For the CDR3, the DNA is TGTGCCAGCAGCCTGACAGATGTTAGTGAAAAACTGTTTTTT. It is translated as CASSLTDVSEKLFF.